This TCR beta chain is drawn from a study of blood T cell repertoires in COVID-19. Study details: The United States, Italy and Spain provided the acute and convalescent COVID-19 samples. T cells, B-cell-depleted T cells, or PBMCs supplied cDNA or gDNA.

Study processing details: Reference gene primers were amplified, and this amplification served to estimate nucleated cell counts. Sequencing was performed with immunoSEQ multiplex PCR; in TCRdb, only in-frame clones are kept and a portion is missing. The V and J calls and clone size were taken over from that table, and D and trimming were inferred from the DNA. The sample holds more than 150,000 clones, 86% seen once. Trimming cost V 4 bases and J 3 bases; bases outside gene matches: 1. The CDR3 consists of 14 residues. Germline assignment: CDR1 LGHDT and CDR2 YNNKEL (reference sequence). J is TRBJ2-3 and V is TRBV3-1 (or the pseudogene TRBV3-2); 10 positions agree with TRBD2. The TCR sequence derives from a man aged 18 to 29 with acute or convalescent COVID-19. The specimen sequenced was peripheral blood. CDR3 region: CASSRSGGTDTQYF. The DNA for the CDR3 is TGTGCCAGCAGCCGTAGCGGGGGGACAGATACGCAGTATTTT.